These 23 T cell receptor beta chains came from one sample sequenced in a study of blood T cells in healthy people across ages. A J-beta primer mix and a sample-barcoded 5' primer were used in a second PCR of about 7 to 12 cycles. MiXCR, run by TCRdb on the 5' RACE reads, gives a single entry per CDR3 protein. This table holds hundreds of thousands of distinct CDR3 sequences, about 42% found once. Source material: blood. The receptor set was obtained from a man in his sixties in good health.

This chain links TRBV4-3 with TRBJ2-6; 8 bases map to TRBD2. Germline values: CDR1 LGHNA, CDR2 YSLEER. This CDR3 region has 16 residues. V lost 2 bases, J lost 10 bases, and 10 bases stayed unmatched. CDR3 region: CASSQSQPGLGNVLTF. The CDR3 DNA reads TGCGCCAGCAGCCAATCCCAACCGGGACTAGGGAACGTCCTGACTTTC.

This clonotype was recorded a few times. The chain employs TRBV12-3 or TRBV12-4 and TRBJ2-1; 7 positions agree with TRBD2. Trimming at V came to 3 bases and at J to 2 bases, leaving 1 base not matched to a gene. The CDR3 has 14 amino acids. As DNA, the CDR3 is TGTGCCAGCAGTTTGGGGACTACCTACAATGAGCAGTTCTTC. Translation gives CASSLGTTYNEQFF.

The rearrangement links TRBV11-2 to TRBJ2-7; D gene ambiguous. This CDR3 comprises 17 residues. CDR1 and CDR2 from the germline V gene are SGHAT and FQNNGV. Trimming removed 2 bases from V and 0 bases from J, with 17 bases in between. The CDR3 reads CASSLRKWQESSYEQYF. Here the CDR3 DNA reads TGTGCCAGCAGCTTAAGGAAGTGGCAGGAGAGCTCCTACGAGCAGTACTTC.

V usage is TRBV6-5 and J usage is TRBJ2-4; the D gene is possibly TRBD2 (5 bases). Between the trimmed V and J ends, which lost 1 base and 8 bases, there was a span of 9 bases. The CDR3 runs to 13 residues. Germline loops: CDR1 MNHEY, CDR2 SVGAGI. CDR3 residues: CASSYLNGDIQYF. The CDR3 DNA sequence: TGTGCCAGCAGTTACTTGAACGGGGACATTCAGTACTTC.

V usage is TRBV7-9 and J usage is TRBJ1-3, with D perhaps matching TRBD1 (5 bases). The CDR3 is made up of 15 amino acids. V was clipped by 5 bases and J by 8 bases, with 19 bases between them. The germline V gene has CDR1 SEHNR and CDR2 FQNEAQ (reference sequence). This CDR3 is CASSTPGYGGYTIYF. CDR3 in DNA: TGTGCCAGCAGCACCCCAGGGTATGGAGGATACACCATATATTTT.

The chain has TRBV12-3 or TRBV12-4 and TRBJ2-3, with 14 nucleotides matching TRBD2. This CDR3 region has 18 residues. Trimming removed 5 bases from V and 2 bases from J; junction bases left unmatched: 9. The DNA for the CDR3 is TGTGCCAGCAGTCCCCCGGGACTAGCGGGGGAAGACACAGATACGCAGTATTTT. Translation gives CASSPPGLAGEDTDTQYF.

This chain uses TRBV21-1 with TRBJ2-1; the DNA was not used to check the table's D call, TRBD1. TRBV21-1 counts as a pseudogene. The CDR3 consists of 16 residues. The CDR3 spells CASSKMGQGFYNEQFF. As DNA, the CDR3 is TGTGCCAGCAGCAAAATGGGACAGGGGTTCTACAATGAGCAGTTCTTC.

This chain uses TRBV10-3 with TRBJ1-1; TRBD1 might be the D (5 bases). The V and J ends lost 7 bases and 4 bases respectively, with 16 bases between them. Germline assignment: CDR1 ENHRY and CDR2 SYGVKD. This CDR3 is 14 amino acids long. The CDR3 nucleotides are TGTGCCATCACATCTCCGGGGGAAGGCACTGAAGCTTTCTTT. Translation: CAITSPGEGTEAFF.

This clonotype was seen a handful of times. The CDR3, as DNA: TGTGCCAGCAGTGGGTTCGGGACAGTCCAAGAGACCCAGTACTTC. Its translation: CASSGFGTVQETQYF. This chain uses TRBV7-9 with TRBJ2-5; 7 bases line up with TRBD1. This CDR3 has 15 residues. The V and J ends lost 6 bases and 1 base, in that order; junction bases with no gene match: 8. Germline CDR1 SEHNR, CDR2 FQNEAQ (reference sequence). Together with reference TRBV7-9 and TRBJ2-5, the CDR3 gives the full variable domain: DTGVSQNPRHKITKRGQNVTFRCDPISEHNRLYWYRQTLGQGPEFLTYFQNEAQLEKSRLLSDRFSAERPKGSFSTLEIQRTEQGDSAMYLCASSGFGTVQETQYFGPGTRLLVL.

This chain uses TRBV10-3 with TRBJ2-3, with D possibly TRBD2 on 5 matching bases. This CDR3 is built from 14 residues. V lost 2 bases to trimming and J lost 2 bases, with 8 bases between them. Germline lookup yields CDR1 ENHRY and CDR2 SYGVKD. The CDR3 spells CAISEEGSTDTQYF. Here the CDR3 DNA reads TGTGCCATCAGTGAGGAGGGATCCACAGATACGCAGTATTTT.

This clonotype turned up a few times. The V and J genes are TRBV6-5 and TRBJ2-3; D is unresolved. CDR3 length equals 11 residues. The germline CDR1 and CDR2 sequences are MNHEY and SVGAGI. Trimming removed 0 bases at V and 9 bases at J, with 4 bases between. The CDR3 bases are TGTGCCAGCAGTTACTCGAAGACGCAGTATTTT. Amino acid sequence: CASSYSKTQYF.

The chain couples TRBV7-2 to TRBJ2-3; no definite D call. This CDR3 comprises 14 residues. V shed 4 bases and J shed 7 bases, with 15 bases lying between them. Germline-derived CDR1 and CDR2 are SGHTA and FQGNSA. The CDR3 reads CASSSPIRYNTQYF. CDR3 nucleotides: TGTGCCAGCAGCTCCCCCATCCGCTATAATACGCAGTATTTT.

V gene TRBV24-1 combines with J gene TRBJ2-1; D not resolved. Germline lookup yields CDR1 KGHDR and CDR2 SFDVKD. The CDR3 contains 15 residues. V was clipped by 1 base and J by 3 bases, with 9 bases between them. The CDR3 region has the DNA TGTGCCACCAGTGATTTTAACAGTTACTACAATGAGCAGTTCTTC. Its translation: CATSDFNSYYNEQFF.

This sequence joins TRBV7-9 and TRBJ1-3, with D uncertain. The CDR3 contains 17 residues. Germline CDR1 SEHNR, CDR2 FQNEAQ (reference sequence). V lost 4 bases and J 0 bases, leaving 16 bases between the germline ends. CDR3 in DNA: TGTGCCAGCAGCTCCGGTGGGCGGGGTGACTCTGGAAACACCATATATTTT. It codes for CASSSGGRGDSGNTIYF.

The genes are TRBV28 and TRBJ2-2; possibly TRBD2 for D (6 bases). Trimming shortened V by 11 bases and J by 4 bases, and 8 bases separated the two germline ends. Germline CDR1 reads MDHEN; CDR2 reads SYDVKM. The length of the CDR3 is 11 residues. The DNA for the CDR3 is TGTGCCGGGAGGAGCACCGGGGAGCTGTTTTTT. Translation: CAGRSTGELFF.

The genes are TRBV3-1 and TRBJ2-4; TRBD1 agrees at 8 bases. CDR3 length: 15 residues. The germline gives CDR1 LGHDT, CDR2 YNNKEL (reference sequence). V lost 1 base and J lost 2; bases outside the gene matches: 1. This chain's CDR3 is CASSQGTGTKNIQYF. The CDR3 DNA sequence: TGTGCCAGCAGCCAAGGGACAGGGACCAAAAACATTCAGTACTTC.

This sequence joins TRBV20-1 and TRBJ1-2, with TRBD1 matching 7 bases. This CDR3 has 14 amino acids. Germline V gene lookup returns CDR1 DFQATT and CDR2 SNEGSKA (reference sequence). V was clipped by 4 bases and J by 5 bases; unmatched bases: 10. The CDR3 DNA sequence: TGCAGTGCTACCGCCGGGACAGTCATATATGGCTACACCTTC. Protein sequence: CSATAGTVIYGYTF.

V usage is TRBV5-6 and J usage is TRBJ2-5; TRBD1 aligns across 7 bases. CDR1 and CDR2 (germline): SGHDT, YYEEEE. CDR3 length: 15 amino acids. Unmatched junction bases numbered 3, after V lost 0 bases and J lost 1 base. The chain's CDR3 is CASSLDGTVQETQYF. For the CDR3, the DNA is TGTGCCAGCAGCTTGGACGGGACAGTCCAAGAGACCCAGTACTTC.

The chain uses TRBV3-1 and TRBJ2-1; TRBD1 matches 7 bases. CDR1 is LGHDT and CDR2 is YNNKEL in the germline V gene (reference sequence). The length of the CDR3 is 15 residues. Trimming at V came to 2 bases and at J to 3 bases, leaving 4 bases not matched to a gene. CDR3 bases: TGTGCCAGCAGCCAAAGGGGGCTTTACTACAATGAGCAGTTCTTC. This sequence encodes CASSQRGLYYNEQFF.

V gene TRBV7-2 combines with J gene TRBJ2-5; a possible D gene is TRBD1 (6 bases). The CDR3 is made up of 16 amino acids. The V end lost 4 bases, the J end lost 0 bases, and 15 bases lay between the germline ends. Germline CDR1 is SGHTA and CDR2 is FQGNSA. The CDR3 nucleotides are TGTGCCAGCAGCTCCCGGGACAACCTGTACCAAGAGACCCAGTACTTC. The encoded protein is CASSSRDNLYQETQYF.

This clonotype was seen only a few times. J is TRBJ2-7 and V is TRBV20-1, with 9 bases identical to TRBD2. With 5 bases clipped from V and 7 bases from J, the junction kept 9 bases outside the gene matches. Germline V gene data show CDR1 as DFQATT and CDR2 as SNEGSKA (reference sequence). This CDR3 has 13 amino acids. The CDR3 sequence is CSAAERGAFEQYF. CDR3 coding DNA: TGCAGTGCTGCCGAGCGGGGGGCCTTTGAGCAGTACTTC.

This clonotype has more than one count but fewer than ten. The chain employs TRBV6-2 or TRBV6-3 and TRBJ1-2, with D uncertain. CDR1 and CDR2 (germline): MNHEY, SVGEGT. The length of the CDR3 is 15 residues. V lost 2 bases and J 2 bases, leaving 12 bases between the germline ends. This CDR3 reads CASSYQLARNYGYTF. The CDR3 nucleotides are TGTGCCAGCAGTTACCAGCTCGCCAGAAACTATGGCTACACCTTC.

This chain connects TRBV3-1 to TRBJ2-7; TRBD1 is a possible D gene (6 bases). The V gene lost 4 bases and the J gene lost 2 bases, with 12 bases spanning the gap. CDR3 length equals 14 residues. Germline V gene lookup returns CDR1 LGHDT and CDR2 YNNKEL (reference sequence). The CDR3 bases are TGTGCCAGCAGCCCGTACAGGGCCACCTACGAGCAGTACTTC. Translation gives CASSPYRATYEQYF.